The 19 T cell receptor beta chains reported below all come from one sample, sequenced in a study of T cells in Graves' hyperthyroidism and ophthalmopathy. Amplified TCR beta CDR3 regions derived from RNA transcripts. The TCR CDR3 was amplified in a first-round RT-PCR using the HTBI primer set. TCRdb fed the multiplex PCR reads into MiXCR, producing one record per CDR3 protein. The sample gives hundreds of thousands of distinct CDR3 sequences, 15% to 20% of which show up once; approximately 3.8% is in the top ten. Sequencing was performed on blood. The receptor source for this set is a woman aged 25 to 39 with Graves' hyperthyroidism.

V is TRBV18 and J is TRBJ2-1; D uncertain. This CDR3 has 13 amino acids. The V end was cut by 3 bases, the J end by 6 bases, with 9 bases between. The germline gives CDR1 KGHSH, CDR2 LQKENI. The DNA of the CDR3 is TGTGCCAGCTCACCGAGTACCACCAATGAGCAGTTCTTC. Protein product: CASSPSTTNEQFF.

In its sample, this clonotype was seen many times. This chain links TRBV20-1 with TRBJ2-7; tentatively, D is TRBD2 (5 bases). Germline CDR1 reads DFQATT; CDR2 reads SNEGSKA (reference sequence). V was trimmed by 6 bases and J by 7 bases, leaving 16 bases between them. The CDR3 has 12 residues. CDR3 nucleotides: TGCAGTGCCAACCGGGAACCTGCAGAGCAGTACTTC. Translating it yields CSANREPAEQYF.

This clonotype came up many times. The V and J genes are TRBV20-1 and TRBJ2-5; D gene uncertain. V lost 5 bases and J 1 base, leaving 14 bases between the germline ends. The germline V gene encodes CDR1 DFQATT and CDR2 SNEGSKA (reference sequence). CDR3 length equals 14 residues. CDR3 DNA sequence: TGCAGTGCTGCCAGCGCGAACGTCCAAGAGACCCAGTACTTC. Protein product: CSAASANVQETQYF.

This clonotype has a count of ten or more. V gene TRBV28 combines with J gene TRBJ2-2; D gene ambiguous. The CDR3 runs to 14 residues. Germline CDR1 is MDHEN and CDR2 is SYDVKM. Trimming stripped 7 bases from V and 0 bases from J, with 9 bases between. CDR3 residues: CASTIGSNTGELFF. In DNA, the CDR3 is TGTGCCAGCACTATAGGCTCGAACACCGGGGAGCTGTTTTTT.

This clonotype was seen at least ten times. The CDR3 DNA follows: TGTGCCAGCAGTGGCCCCGCACTGGGAGCTTTCTTT. It is translated as CASSGPALGAFF. The genes are TRBV28 and TRBJ1-1; D uncertain. Between the trimmed V and J ends, which lost 5 bases and 10 bases, there was a span of 14 bases. Germline CDR1 and CDR2: MDHEN and SYDVKM. CDR3 length: 12 residues.

This chain connects TRBV7-8 to TRBJ1-5; D is ambiguous. From germline, CDR1 is SGHVS and CDR2 FQNEAQ. This CDR3 region has 24 residues. V was trimmed by 4 bases and J by 6 bases, leaving 43 bases between them. CDR3 sequence (DNA): TGTGCCAGCAGCTCCGATTTAAGCTTATTTATGACCCCCCCCCATGTGGTCCTCACTCAGCCCCAGCATTTT. Amino acids: CASSSDLSLFMTPPHVVLTQPQHF.

This clonotype showed up just a few times. The chain carries TRBV10-1 and TRBJ2-7, with D tentatively TRBD1 or TRBD2 (5 bases each). With 3 bases removed from V and 6 bases from J, the gap between germline ends came to 18 bases. The CDR3 covers 15 residues. Germline-derived CDR1 and CDR2 are WNHNN and SYGVQD (reference sequence). The CDR3 DNA follows: TGCGCCAGCAGTGATGGGACCGCCTCCGGCAGCGAGCAGTACTTC. It specifies CASSDGTASGSEQYF.

This clonotype was detected a few times. One end of the junction varies from germline; a read error may be responsible. J is TRBJ2-6 and V is TRBV10-3; 8 positions match TRBD1. The CDR3 runs 17 residues. Germline V gene lookup returns CDR1 ENHRY and CDR2 SYGVKD. The CDR3 here is CAISQSGQGSGANVLTF. The CDR3 DNA is TGTGCCATCAGTCAGTCCGGACAGGGCTCTGGGGCCAACGTCCTGACTTTC.

This clonotype has at least ten counts. This sequence joins TRBV6-2 or TRBV6-3 and TRBJ2-5, with D unclear. Germline-derived CDR1 and CDR2 are MNHEY and SVGEGT. V lost 5 bases, J lost 7 bases, and 11 bases lay in between. The CDR3 spans 12 residues. CDR3 sequence reads: CASSDRGRTQYF. The CDR3 DNA reads TGTGCCAGCAGTGACCGAGGTCGGACCCAGTACTTC.

This chain links TRBV19 with TRBJ1-1, with a tentative D call TRBD1 (6 bases). This CDR3 is built from 16 residues. Trimming removed 7 bases from V and 7 bases from J, with 25 bases in between. Germline V gene sequence: CDR1 LNHDA, CDR2 SQIVND (reference sequence). CDR3 coding DNA: TGTGCCAGTACCGCCCCTGGGGGGGCTATTTCATTTGAAGCTTTCTTT. It specifies CASTAPGGAISFEAFF.

This clonotype was seen a handful of times. The chain joins TRBV24-1 to TRBJ2-5, with a possible D match to TRBD1 (6 bases). V lost 4 bases to trimming and J lost 4 bases, with 15 bases between them. Germline-derived CDR1 and CDR2 are KGHDR and SFDVKD. This CDR3 is 15 amino acids long. This chain's CDR3 is CATSDPSQGGETQYF. The CDR3 region has the DNA TGTGCCACCAGTGACCCCTCACAGGGTGGAGAGACCCAGTACTTC.

This clonotype has a handful of counts. The chain carries TRBV28 and TRBJ2-1, with D tentatively TRBD2 (5 bases). CDR3 size: 14 residues. V lost 7 bases, J lost 0 bases, and 10 bases lay in between. CDR1 and CDR2 (germline): MDHEN, SYDVKM. The CDR3 sequence: CASNWRASYNEQFF. The CDR3 nucleotides read TGTGCCAGCAACTGGCGGGCCTCCTACAATGAGCAGTTCTTC.

Many counts were recorded for this clonotype. The J gene is TRBJ2-1, the V gene TRBV6-1, with D unresolved. The CDR3 length is 15 residues. Germline CDR1 reads MNHNS; CDR2 reads SASEGT. Deletions cut 6 bases from V and 1 base from J, with 13 bases between. CDR3 sequence reads: CASRVPPHSYNEQFF. Here the CDR3 DNA reads TGTGCCAGCAGGGTGCCCCCGCATTCCTACAATGAGCAGTTCTTC.

V usage is TRBV2 and J usage is TRBJ1-2, with 11 nucleotides matching TRBD1. This CDR3 is 15 amino acids long. Trimming removed 4 bases from V and 8 bases from J; junction bases left unmatched: 9. CDR1 is SNHLY and CDR2 is FYNNEI in the germline V gene. CDR3 sequence: CASSAAGQGARGYTF. CDR3 nucleotide sequence: TGTGCCAGCAGTGCAGCAGGACAGGGGGCGCGGGGCTACACCTTC.

This chain links TRBV10-3 with TRBJ1-2; the D is unclear. Germline V lookup: CDR1 ENHRY, CDR2 SYGVKD. The CDR3 sequence is 11 residues long. Trimming shortened V by 6 bases and J by 0 bases, and 2 bases separated the two germline ends. In nucleotides, the CDR3 is TGTGCCATCAGGGCTAACTATGGCTACACCTTC. Translating gives CAIRANYGYTF.

V and J are TRBV12-3 or TRBV12-4 and TRBJ1-6, with 8 positions matching TRBD1. The CDR3 contains 15 residues. V was clipped by 7 bases and J by 10 bases; unmatched bases: 12. CDR3 region: CASTLGGRGRSPLHF. The CDR3 region has the DNA TGTGCCAGCACCCTAGGGGGCAGGGGGCGATCACCCCTCCACTTT.

This clonotype has ten or more counts. The V call is TRBV28, the J call TRBJ2-1; tentative D call: TRBD1 (6 bases). CDR1 and CDR2 from the germline V gene are MDHEN and SYDVKM. V dropped 5 bases and J dropped 9 bases, with 11 bases sitting between them. CDR3 length: 12 amino acids. This CDR3 is CASSDTGTEQFF. Written as DNA, the CDR3 is TGTGCCAGCAGTGACACAGGGACTGAGCAGTTCTTC.

In this sample, this clonotype turned up many times. CDR3 sequence: CASSFASGRALGTGELFF. CDR3 DNA sequence: TGTGCCAGCAGTTTCGCCAGCGGGAGGGCCCTTGGGACCGGGGAGCTGTTTTTT. V usage is TRBV12-3 or TRBV12-4 and J usage is TRBJ2-2, with 10 bases lining up with TRBD2. This CDR3 has 18 residues. Losses at the gene ends were 3 bases for V and 5 bases for J; bases not matched to a gene: 12.

The rearrangement joins TRBV20-1 to TRBJ2-7, with 7 bases identical to TRBD1. The CDR3 consists of 11 residues. CDR1 and CDR2 from the germline V gene are DFQATT and SNEGSKA (reference sequence). V shed 6 bases and J 4 bases; nucleotides not matched to a gene: 3. The CDR3 is CSAKTGYEQYF. The DNA for the CDR3 is TGCAGTGCAAAGACAGGGTACGAGCAGTACTTC.